This T cell receptor (beta chain) was sequenced in a study of blood T cell repertoires in COVID-19 (dated by TCRdb to 2020 to 2021). Turning to the overall study: Collaborator samples came from the United States, Italy and Spain and covered acute and convalescent phases of COVID-19. Where available, HLA class I and class II types were taken from metadata supplied by the sample provider and were not determined by assay-based typing. Samples came from the ongoing ImmuneRACE study (first 160 participants) plus 1,254 subjects from 6 global collaborators. Sample metadata almost always included a de-identified subject ID, COVID-19 status, age in years and sex. The repertoires were made available in a free public database intended to serve as a resource for research on the immune response to SARS-CoV-2. The material from the prospective study consisted of cDNA or gDNA derived from T cells, B-cell-depleted T cells, or PBMCs. The dataset comprised deeply sampled blood TCRbeta repertoires from subjects exposed to, actively infected with, or recovered from COVID-19. The investigation overall reported the following: The amount of clinical and demographic metadata varied by source and participant and was provided uncurated.

TCRbeta CDR3 regions were amplified from genomic DNA using the immunoSEQ Assay, a bias-controlled multiplex PCR. On the authors' methods: The number of nucleated cells in each sample was estimated by amplification of reference gene primers within the assay. To quantify the absolute abundance of each unique TCRbeta CDR3 rearrangement, sequence reads were collapsed and filtered. For each sample, productive Simpson clonality was calculated as the square root of Simpson's diversity index over productive rearrangements. The clones in this table, taken by TCRdb from immuneACCESS, are in-frame only. Not every clone is retained; where verified, under half of the shortfall comes from an unresolved V gene, and the cause of the rest is unknown. The D gene and trimming were derived from the DNA, and the V and J assignments and clone size from that table. The sample records 200,000 to 250,000 clones, approximately 85% of which are singletons. The ten top clones hold about 2.4% of the sample.

One collaborating source in Seattle enrolled patients while the patients were actively infected and followed the patients over time throughout the course of disease. Whole blood was collected in K2EDTA tubes by collaborating institutions according to the institutions' own protocols. Collaborator samples were shipped for TCRbeta analysis as frozen whole blood, isolated PBMCs, or DNA extracted from either sample type. V loses 1 base of germline sequence and J loses 3 bases, and the interval between the two ends is 14 bases. CDR1 and CDR2 (SGHTA, FQGTGA) derive from the germline V gene. The CDR3 has 16 amino acids, counting the end cysteine and phenylalanine. Only the CDR3 part of the read is kept: 48 bases, read in frame from the first base. As to this clone: Its specific antigen is unknown. No base qualities exist here, and no much larger clone lies one base off it.

The TCR sequence derives from a woman aged 70 to 79 with COVID-19, enrolled during active disease. The chain couples TRBV7-3 to TRBJ2-3; a tentative D call is TRBD1 (5 bases match). Material for sequencing was peripheral blood. The CDR3 has the sequence CASSLNVGPLTDTQYF. In nucleotides, the sequence is TGTGCCAGCAGCTTAAATGTGGGGCCTCTTACAGATACGCAGTATTTT.